A selection of T cell receptor beta chains follows, all from one sample in a study of cytomegalovirus exposure and HLA in healthy donors. This table comes from immunoSEQ multiplex PCR, and its TCRdb copy is limited to in-frame clones, with some not included. The table has some 110,000 clones, 70% to 80% seen once. The material sequenced was PBMCs. The receptors stem from a man in his forties or fifties in good health and CMV-seropositive. CDR3s include the opening cysteine and the closing phenylalanine or tryptophan. D genes are given only for firm matches. Size is omitted from some rows. Given values are once, few, many or a class for expanded clones.

>TRBV7-9|TRBJ2-7|TRBD2|-
CASSHSGSYEQYF
TGTGCCAGCAGCCATAGCGGGAGTTACGAGCAGTACTTC
>TRBV12-2|TRBJ2-7|-|-
CASRLGPPHPAYEQYF
TGTGCAAGTCGCTTAGGGCCCCCACACCCAGCCTACGAGCAGTACTTC
>TRBV6-5|TRBJ1-1|-|-
CASSYSPIAANTEAFF
TGTGCCAGCAGTTACTCCCCGATCGCGGCGAACACTGAAGCTTTCTTT
>TRBV7-6|TRBJ1-1|TRBD1|-
CASSLGQGMGLTEAFF
TGTGCCAGCAGCCTTGGACAGGGAATGGGGTTAACTGAAGCTTTCTTT
>TRBV9|TRBJ1-3|-|-
CASSVEGAGNTIYF
TGTGCCAGCAGCGTAGAAGGGGCAGGAAACACCATATATTTT
>TRBV5-6|TRBJ1-2|-|-
CASSLAGGGVINYGYTF
TGTGCCAGCAGCTTGGCCGGAGGAGGTGTCATCAACTATGGCTACACCTTC
>TRBV4-3|TRBJ2-7|-|-
CASSLRPGDEQYF
TGCGCCAGCAGCCTAAGGCCGGGGGACGAGCAGTACTTC
>TRBV18|TRBJ1-2|TRBD1|-
CASSLTGDGYTF
TGTGCCAGCTCACTGACAGGGGATGGCTACACCTTC
>TRBV10-1|TRBJ2-7|-|-
CASSESQEIFYEQYF
TGCGCCAGCAGTGAGTCCCAGGAAATCTTCTACGAGCAGTACTTC
>TRBV5-6|TRBJ1-2|TRBD1|-
CASSFRQGFNYGYTF
TGTGCCAGCAGCTTCAGACAGGGATTTAACTATGGCTACACCTTC
>TRBV28|TRBJ2-7|-|-
CASSSPSDTLSYEQYF
TGTGCCAGCAGTTCCCCTTCCGACACCCTCTCCTACGAGCAGTACTTC
>TRBV7-9|TRBJ2-3|-|-
CASSPVPVPDTQYF
TGTGCCAGCAGCCCCGTCCCGGTCCCAGATACGCAGTATTTT
>TRBV30|TRBJ2-1|-|few
CAWIPGGKYNEQFF
TGTGCCTGGATCCCAGGGGGGAAGTACAATGAGCAGTTCTTC
>TRBV28|TRBJ1-2|-|-
CAGSVRGGYGYTF
TGTGCCGGGTCCGTGCGAGGAGGGTATGGCTACACCTTC
>TRBV30|TRBJ2-5|TRBD2|-
CAWSKGLAGGGGETQYF
TGTGCCTGGAGTAAGGGACTAGCGGGAGGAGGTGGAGAGACCCAGTACTTC
>TRBV6-7|TRBJ2-7|-|-
CASRLPSSPEGLYEQYF
TGTGCCAGCAGGTTACCCTCCTCCCCTGAGGGACTCTACGAGCAGTACTTC
>TRBV9|TRBJ1-5|-|-
CASSVDRDQPQHF
TGTGCCAGCAGCGTAGACAGAGATCAGCCCCAGCATTTT
>TRBV7-9|TRBJ2-7|-|-
CASSLPGAYEQYF
TGTGCCAGCAGCTTACCAGGGGCCTACGAGCAGTACTTC
>TRBV18|TRBJ2-1|TRBD2|-
CASSLKTSGGSYNEQFF
TGTGCCAGCTCACTCAAGACTAGCGGGGGCTCCTACAATGAGCAGTTCTTC
>TRBV5-6|TRBJ1-1|-|-
CASSFGRIQAFF
TGTGCCAGCAGCTTCGGTAGAATTCAAGCTTTCTTT
>TRBV5-5|TRBJ2-5|-|few
CASSLGIGGKRETQYF
TGTGCCAGCAGCTTGGGGATAGGGGGAAAGCGAGAGACCCAGTACTTC
>TRBV5-5|TRBJ1-6|TRBD1|-
CASSWRGGQGYGADSPLHF
TGTGCCAGCAGCTGGAGGGGGGGACAGGGATATGGGGCGGATTCACCCCTCCACTTT
>TRBV6-6|TRBJ1-1|TRBD1|-
CASSRMLTDRRIEAFF
TGTGCCAGCAGTAGGATGCTAACGGACAGGCGGATTGAAGCTTTCTTT
>TRBV5-6|TRBJ2-2|-|-
CASSRFGLQANTGELFF
TGTGCCAGCAGCCGATTCGGACTACAGGCAAACACCGGGGAGCTGTTTTTT
>TRBV20-1|TRBJ2-7|-|-
CSARSSYEQYF
TGCAGTGCTAGGAGTTCCTACGAGCAGTACTTC
>TRBV15|TRBJ1-1|-|-
CATSRFGASRGSWRAFF
TGTGCCACCAGCAGATTTGGGGCCTCCAGGGGCTCTTGGCGAGCTTTCTTT
>TRBV2|TRBJ2-7|-|-
CASSESGYEQYF
TGTGCCAGCAGTGAAAGCGGGTACGAGCAGTACTTC
>TRBV7-9|TRBJ2-3|TRBD2|-
CASSLGGSLTDTQYF
TGTGCCAGCAGCCTGGGAGGGTCCTTAACAGATACGCAGTATTTT
>TRBV7-9|TRBJ1-1|-|-
CASSSSTVLNTEAFF
TGTGCCAGCAGCTCCTCGACAGTTTTGAACACTGAAGCTTTCTTT